The 27 T cell receptor beta chains given below trace back to one sample, sequenced in a study of T cell responses to AZD1222 COVID-19 vaccine. The assay was immunoSEQ multiplex PCR, and TCRdb's table has in-frame clones only and misses some. The sample shows over 60,000 clones, 87% of them seen only once. Sequencing was performed on peripheral blood, taken on day 0 of AZD1222 vaccination. These receptors all stem from an adult in good health.

J is TRBJ1-1 and V is TRBV5-1; TRBD1 is a possible D gene (6 bases). The V and J ends lost 0 bases and 4 bases respectively, with 10 bases between them. The germline CDR1 and CDR2 sequences are SGHRS and YFSETQ. The CDR3 has 14 amino acids. The DNA for the CDR3 is TGCGCCAGCAGCTTGGCGGGGGCTGGCACTGAAGCTTTCTTT. This sequence encodes CASSLAGAGTEAFF.

The chain carries TRBV24-1 and TRBJ2-3; TRBD2 is a possible D gene (6 bases). CDR1 and CDR2 from the germline V gene are KGHDR and SFDVKD. The CDR3 runs 15 residues. Trimming pared 4 bases from V and 4 bases from J, leaving 14 bases between. The DNA of the CDR3 is TGTGCCACCAGTGAACGCCGGGGGACGGCAGATACGCAGTATTTT. Translation gives CATSERRGTADTQYF.

This chain links TRBV7-8 with TRBJ1-5; D ambiguous. Germline CDR1 is SGHVS and CDR2 is FQNEAQ. CDR3 size: 13 residues. V was trimmed by 5 bases and J by 6 bases, leaving 11 bases between them. The CDR3 reads CASSITGSQPQHF. In nucleotides, the CDR3 is TGTGCCAGCAGCATAACGGGGAGTCAGCCCCAGCATTTT.

The chain recombines TRBV1 with TRBJ2-7; the DNA was not compared with TRBD2, the D call given in the table. TRBV1 constitutes a pseudogene. The CDR3 is 16 amino acids. The CDR3 DNA reads as TGCACCAGCAGCCAGACATTTCGCCGGGAAGTCTACGAGCAGTACTTC. Translating gives CTSSQTFRREVYEQYF.

The rearrangement uses TRBV18 and TRBJ1-3; D is ambiguous. CDR3 length: 16 amino acids. V was pared by 4 bases and J by 0 bases, with 13 bases between. CDR1 is KGHSH and CDR2 is LQKENI in the germline V gene. The DNA of the CDR3 is TGTGCCAGCTCACAGGGCATGGCAGTCTCTGGAAACACCATATATTTT. Translating gives CASSQGMAVSGNTIYF.

The chain couples TRBV30 to TRBJ1-6; D is unresolved. V was pared by 2 bases and J by 5 bases, with 13 bases between. There are 15 residues in the CDR3. CDR1 and CDR2 (germline): GTSNPN, SVGIG (reference sequence). Here the CDR3 DNA reads TGTGCCTGGAGTCCAGGAGGGAATGATAATTCACCCCTCCACTTT. Translation gives CAWSPGGNDNSPLHF.

The rearrangement joins TRBV19 to TRBJ1-5; D gene unclear. The CDR3 is made up of 12 amino acids. Germline CDR1 and CDR2: LNHDA and SQIVND (reference sequence). The V and J ends lost 10 bases and 2 bases respectively, with 9 bases between them. CDR3 residues: CATHGRNQPQHF. In DNA, the CDR3 is TGTGCCACACACGGCCGCAATCAGCCCCAGCATTTT.

This chain uses TRBV5-1 with TRBJ1-3; the D is unclear. The V end was cut by 0 bases, the J end by 4 bases, with 14 bases between. CDR3 size: 16 residues. Looked up from germline, CDR1 is SGHRS and CDR2 is YFSETQ. CDR3 in DNA: TGCGCCAGCAGCTTGGGGTTAGGACTAGAGGGAAACACCATATATTTT. Protein: CASSLGLGLEGNTIYF.

V gene TRBV4-1 combines with J gene TRBJ1-4; D is ambiguous. The CDR3 is 16 residues long. From germline, CDR1 is MGHRA and CDR2 YSYEKL. V dropped 0 bases and J dropped 6 bases, with 14 bases sitting between them. The CDR3 DNA is TGCGCCAGCAGCCAAGATAAACTCGCAGGTGATGAAAAACTGTTTTTT. Amino acid sequence: CASSQDKLAGDEKLFF.

The chain carries TRBV9 and TRBJ2-1; TRBD2 might be the D (6 bases). Deletions cut 7 bases from V and 4 bases from J, with 9 bases between. CDR3 size: 12 residues. Germline CDR1 reads SGDLS; CDR2 reads YYNGEE. The DNA of the CDR3 is TGTGCCAGCGGGACTCTGTACAATGAGCAGTTCTTC. Its translation: CASGTLYNEQFF.

This chain uses TRBV2 with TRBJ1-6; D call uncertain. The germline V and J ends were trimmed by 3 bases and 12 bases, with 12 bases remaining between them. The CDR3 is 13 amino acids. CDR1 and CDR2 (germline): SNHLY, FYNNEI. CDR3 residues: CASSDDGERPLHF. CDR3 bases: TGTGCCAGCAGTGATGATGGGGAGCGACCCCTCCACTTT.

The chain employs TRBV11-1 and TRBJ2-6; D is ambiguous. Deletions cut 6 bases from V and 0 bases from J, with 6 bases between. The CDR3 is made up of 14 amino acids. Germline loops: CDR1 SGHAT, CDR2 FQDESV (reference sequence). The DNA for the CDR3 is TGTGCCAGCAGACCTTTCTCTGGGGCCAACGTCCTGACTTTC. It specifies CASRPFSGANVLTF.

This chain links TRBV18 with TRBJ1-1; maybe TRBD1 (5 bases). In germline, CDR1 is KGHSH, CDR2 LQKENI. The CDR3 contains 13 residues. Between the trimmed V and J ends, which lost 4 bases and 4 bases, there was a span of 10 bases. This chain's CDR3 is CASSQGLGTEAFF. DNA for the CDR3: TGTGCCAGCTCACAGGGGTTGGGCACTGAAGCTTTCTTT.

For the CDR3, the DNA is TGTGCCAGCAGCTTAGCGGGGGGGCAAGATACGCAGTATTTT. Residues: CASSLAGGQDTQYF. V and J are TRBV11-2 and TRBJ2-3; 8 bases align to TRBD2. The ends lost 1 base at V and 5 bases at J; junction bases unmatched: 2. Germline V gene sequence: CDR1 SGHAT, CDR2 FQNNGV. The CDR3 totals 14 residues.

The CDR3 DNA is TGTGCCAGCAGCTTAGCGGGGCGAAACACAGATACGCAGTATTTT. Its protein is CASSLAGRNTDTQYF. This chain connects TRBV7-6 to TRBJ2-3; D might be TRBD1 (5 bases). This CDR3 comprises 15 residues. Germline CDR1 SGHVS, CDR2 FNYEAQ. Trimming stripped 0 bases from V and 2 bases from J, with 9 bases between.

This clone was seen just once. The chain is built from TRBV30 and TRBJ2-7, with D possibly being TRBD1 (6 bases). Deletions cut 4 bases from V and 5 bases from J, with 15 bases between. There are 13 residues in the CDR3. Germline loops: CDR1 GTSNPN, CDR2 SVGIG (reference sequence). CDR3 sequence (DNA): TGTGCCTGGAATACAGGGTCTACCCACGAGCAGTACTTC. This gives the protein CAWNTGSTHEQYF.

The V call is TRBV20-1, the J call TRBJ1-2, with 10 bases matching TRBD1. Trimming took 3 bases from V and 4 from J; bases not matched to a gene: 2. CDR3 length equals 13 residues. Germline-derived CDR1 and CDR2 are DFQATT and SNEGSKA (reference sequence). CDR3 nucleotides: TGCAGTGCTAGTGACAGGGGGCTCTATGGCTACACCTTC. Translation gives CSASDRGLYGYTF.

This clone was recorded a few times. The chain has TRBV7-2 and TRBJ2-7; 7 nucleotides align to TRBD1. The junction had 7 bases not matched to a gene; V was cut back by 5 bases and J by 6 bases. The CDR3 totals 13 residues. Germline CDR1 and CDR2: SGHTA and FQGNSA. This CDR3 is CASSPEDRREQYF. The CDR3 region has the DNA TGTGCCAGCAGCCCAGAGGACAGGCGCGAGCAGTACTTC.

The chain employs TRBV11-1 and TRBJ2-1; 8 bases line up with TRBD2. The CDR3 loop spans 14 amino acids. CDR1 is SGHAT and CDR2 is FQDESV in the germline V gene (reference sequence). J was trimmed by 1 base and V by 7 bases; bases with no gene match: 3. The CDR3 sequence is CASTSGGSYNEQFF. CDR3 in DNA: TGTGCCAGCACGTCGGGAGGGTCCTACAATGAGCAGTTCTTC.

The rearrangement uses TRBV28 and TRBJ2-7; D ambiguous. Between the trimmed V and J ends, which lost 3 bases and 5 bases, there was a span of 5 bases. The CDR3 is 11 residues long. Per germline, CDR1 MDHEN and CDR2 SYDVKM. The CDR3 DNA reads TGTGCCAGCAGTTTTCTCCACGAGCAGTACTTC. Amino acids: CASSFLHEQYF.

The genes are TRBV2 and TRBJ1-2; D is perhaps TRBD1 (5 bases). Trimming shortened V by 8 bases and J by 2 bases, and 12 bases separated the two germline ends. Germline CDR1 and CDR2: SNHLY and FYNNEI. The CDR3 has 13 residues. The CDR3 here is CASLYGTNYGYTF. CDR3 in DNA: TGTGCCAGCCTATACGGGACCAACTATGGCTACACCTTC.

The chain is built from TRBV29-1 and TRBJ2-3; D unresolved. The CDR3 is made up of 14 amino acids. Trimming pared 5 bases from V and 1 base from J, leaving 13 bases between. Per germline, CDR1 SQVTM and CDR2 ANQGSEA. CDR3 amino acids: CSVNPQEGTDTQYF. The CDR3 nucleotides are TGCAGCGTTAATCCCCAAGAGGGCACAGATACGCAGTATTTT.

This chain links TRBV12-3 or TRBV12-4 with TRBJ1-1; 7 bases map to TRBD1. Trimming cost V 5 bases and J 5 bases; bases outside gene matches: 2. CDR3 length equals 12 residues. CDR3 loop: CASSRQGTEAFF. As DNA, the CDR3 is TGTGCCAGCAGTAGACAGGGAACTGAAGCTTTCTTT.

The J gene is TRBJ1-4, the V gene TRBV19; the D is unclear. The germline V gene has CDR1 LNHDA and CDR2 SQIVND (reference sequence). The length of the CDR3 is 16 residues. Trimming pared 6 bases from V and 0 bases from J, leaving 14 bases between. This CDR3 is CASSTSGATTNEKLFF. In DNA, the CDR3 is TGTGCCAGTAGCACAAGCGGAGCAACAACTAATGAAAAACTGTTTTTT. The entire variable domain, with the rest obtained from reference TRBV19 and TRBJ1-4, is as follows: DGGITQSPKYLFRKEGQNVTLSCEQNLNHDAMYWYRQDPGQGLRLIYYSQIVNDFQKGDIAEGYSVSREKKESFPLTVTSAQKNPTAFYLCASSTSGATTNEKLFFGSGTQLSVL.

The V gene is TRBV13, the J gene TRBJ2-7, with 8 bases identical to TRBD2. CDR1 and CDR2 from the germline V gene are PRHDT and FYEKMQ (reference sequence). J was trimmed by 3 bases and V by 5 bases; bases with no gene match: 6. CDR3 length equals 14 residues. CDR3 loop: CASSLRGGSYEQYF. The CDR3 nucleotides read TGTGCCAGCAGCCTCCGGGGGGGCAGCTACGAGCAGTACTTC.

A single count supports this clone. The gene calls are TRBV15 and TRBJ2-1, with 7 bases fitting TRBD1. The CDR3 totals 16 residues. Germline V gene data show CDR1 as LNHNV and CDR2 as YYDKDF (reference sequence). With 1 base clipped from V and 5 bases from J, the junction kept 8 bases outside the gene matches. CDR3 loop: CATSRGGQIWDNEQFF. CDR3 coding DNA: TGTGCCACCAGCAGAGGGGGACAGATATGGGACAATGAGCAGTTCTTC.

The CDR3 here is CASSPTPGQVDNSPLHF. The CDR3 nucleotides read TGTGCCAGCTCACCCACCCCGGGACAGGTAGATAATTCACCCCTCCACTTT. The chain is built from TRBV18 and TRBJ1-6; 8 bases are a match to TRBD1. The CDR3 is made up of 17 amino acids. The V segment lost 3 bases and the J segment 5 bases; nucleotides outside the gene matches: 9. CDR1 is KGHSH, CDR2 LQKENI, per germline.